The sequence of this TCR beta chain was determined in a study of blood T cell repertoires in COVID-19. Overall study context: The origin of the acute and convalescent COVID-19 samples was the United States, Italy and Spain. T cells, B-cell-depleted T cells, or PBMCs provided the cDNA or gDNA that served as material.

In the source study's methods: Amplified reference gene primers provided the basis for estimating nucleated cell counts. Measured with immunoSEQ multiplex PCR; TCRdb has only the in-frame clones, and not every one. The DNA was the basis for D and trimming; V, J and clone size are from that table. The table lists around 270,000 clones, around 89% of them singletons. The CDR3 covers 14 residues. Per germline, CDR1 SNHLY and CDR2 FYNNEI. V was shortened by 0 bases and J by 5 bases, with 10 bases between the two germline ends. This TCR was recovered from a man aged 40-50 years with acute or convalescent COVID-19. Sample: peripheral blood. V and J are TRBV2 and TRBJ1-2, with D tentatively TRBD1 (5 bases). This CDR3 is CASSEALQGYGYTF. The CDR3 coding sequence is TGTGCCAGCAGTGAAGCGCTTCAGGGATATGGCTACACCTTC.